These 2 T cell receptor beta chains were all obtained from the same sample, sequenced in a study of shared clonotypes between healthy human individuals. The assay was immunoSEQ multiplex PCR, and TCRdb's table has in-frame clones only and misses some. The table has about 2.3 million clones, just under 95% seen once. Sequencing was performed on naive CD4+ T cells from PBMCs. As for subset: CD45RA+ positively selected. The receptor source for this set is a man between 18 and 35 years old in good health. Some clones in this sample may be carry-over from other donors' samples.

The CDR3 spells CASSWRTGLLNTIYF. CDR3 nucleotides: TGTGCCAGCAGCTGGCGGACAGGCCTCTTAAACACCATATATTTT. The rearrangement links TRBV5-8 to TRBJ1-3, with 7 bases identical to TRBD1. The CDR3 covers 15 residues. Trimming at V came to 3 bases and at J to 6 bases, leaving 9 bases not matched to a gene. The V gene's germline CDR1 is SGHTS and CDR2 YDEGEE.

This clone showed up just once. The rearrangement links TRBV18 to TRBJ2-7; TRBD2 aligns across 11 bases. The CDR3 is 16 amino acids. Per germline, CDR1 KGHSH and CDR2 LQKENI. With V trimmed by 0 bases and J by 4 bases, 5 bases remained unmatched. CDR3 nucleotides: TGTGCCAGCTCACCACCTCTAGCGGGAGGTATATACGAGCAGTACTTC. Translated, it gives CASSPPLAGGIYEQYF.